This T cell receptor beta chain was sequenced in a study of blood T cell repertoires in COVID-19. Study overall: The United States, Italy and Spain were the sources of the acute and convalescent COVID-19 samples.

The CDR3 runs 15 residues. Unmatched junction bases numbered 6, after V lost 2 bases and J lost 5 bases. Germline-derived CDR1 and CDR2 are SEHNR and FQNEAQ (reference sequence). In the study's own analysis: For nucleated cells, counts were estimated from reference gene primer amplification. Sequencing used immunoSEQ multiplex PCR; TCRdb keeps in-frame clones, though not all of them. V and J calls and clone size are those listed in that table; D and trimming were worked out from the DNA. This table holds a few hundred thousand clones, 80% to 90% found once. Sequencing input: peripheral blood. This TCR was recovered from a human donor in a cohort sampled during active COVID-19. V and J are TRBV7-9 and TRBJ2-7; the match to TRBD1 covers 10 bases. CDR3 protein: CASSLPGTGVHEQYF. The CDR3 DNA reads TGTGCCAGCAGCTTACCGGGGACAGGGGTCCACGAGCAGTACTTC.